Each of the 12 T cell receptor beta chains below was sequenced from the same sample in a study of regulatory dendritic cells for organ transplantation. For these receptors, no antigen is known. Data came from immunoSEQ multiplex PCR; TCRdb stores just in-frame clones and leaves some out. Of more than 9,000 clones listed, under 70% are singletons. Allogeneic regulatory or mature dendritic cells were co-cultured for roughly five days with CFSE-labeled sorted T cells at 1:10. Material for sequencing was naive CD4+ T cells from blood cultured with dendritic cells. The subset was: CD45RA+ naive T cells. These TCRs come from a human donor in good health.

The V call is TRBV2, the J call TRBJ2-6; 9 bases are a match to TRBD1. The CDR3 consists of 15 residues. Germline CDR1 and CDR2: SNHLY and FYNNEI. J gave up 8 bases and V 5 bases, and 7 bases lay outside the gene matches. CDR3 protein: CASSPQGAPSNVLTF. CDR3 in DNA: TGTGCCAGCAGTCCACAGGGGGCTCCCTCCAACGTCCTGACTTTC.

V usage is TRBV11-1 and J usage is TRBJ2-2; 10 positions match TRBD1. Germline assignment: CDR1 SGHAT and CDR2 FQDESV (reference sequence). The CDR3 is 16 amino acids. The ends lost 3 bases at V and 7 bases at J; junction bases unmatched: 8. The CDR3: CASSFGTGAMIGELFF. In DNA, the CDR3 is TGTGCCAGCAGCTTCGGGACAGGGGCAATGATCGGGGAGCTGTTTTTT.

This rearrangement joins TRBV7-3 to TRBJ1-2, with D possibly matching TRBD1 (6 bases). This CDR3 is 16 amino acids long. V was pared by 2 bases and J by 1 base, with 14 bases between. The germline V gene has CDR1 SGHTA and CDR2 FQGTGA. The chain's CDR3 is CASSLGPGVLNYGYTF. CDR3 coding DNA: TGTGCCAGCAGCTTAGGCCCAGGGGTACTTAACTATGGCTACACCTTC.

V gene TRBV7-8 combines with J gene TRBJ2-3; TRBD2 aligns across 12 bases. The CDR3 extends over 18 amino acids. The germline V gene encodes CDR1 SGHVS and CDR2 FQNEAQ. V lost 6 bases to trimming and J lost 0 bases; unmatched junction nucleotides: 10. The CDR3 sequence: CASRGLAGPNTSTDTQYF. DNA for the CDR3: TGTGCCAGCAGGGGACTAGCGGGTCCCAACACTAGCACAGATACGCAGTATTTT.

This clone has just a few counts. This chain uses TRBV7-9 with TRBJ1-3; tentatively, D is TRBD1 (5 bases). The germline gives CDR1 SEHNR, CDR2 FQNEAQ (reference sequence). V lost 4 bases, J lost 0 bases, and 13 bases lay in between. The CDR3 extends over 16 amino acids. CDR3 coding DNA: TGTGCCAGCAGCTCGACAGCCGACCTCTCTGGAAACACCATATATTTT. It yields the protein CASSSTADLSGNTIYF.

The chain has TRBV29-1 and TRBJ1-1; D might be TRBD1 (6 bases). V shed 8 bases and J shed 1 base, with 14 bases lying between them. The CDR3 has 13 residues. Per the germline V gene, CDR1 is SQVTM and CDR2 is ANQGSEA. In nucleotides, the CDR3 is TGCAGCCACAGACAGGATACGAACACTGAAGCTTTCTTT. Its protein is CSHRQDTNTEAFF.

CDR3 nucleotide sequence: TGTGCCACCAGCAGAGATCTTACTAGCGATGGTTTCAGATACTTC. Translating gives CATSRDLTSDGFRYF. The chain has TRBV15 and TRBJ2-4, with TRBD2 matching 7 bases. From germline, CDR1 is LNHNV and CDR2 YYDKDF (reference sequence). CDR3 length: 15 amino acids. V lost 0 bases to trimming and J lost 16 bases; unmatched junction nucleotides: 15.

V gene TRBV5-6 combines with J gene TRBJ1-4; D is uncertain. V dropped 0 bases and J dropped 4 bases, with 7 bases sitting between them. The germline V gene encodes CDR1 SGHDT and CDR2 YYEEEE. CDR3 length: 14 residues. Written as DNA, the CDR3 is TGTGCCAGCAGCTTGGTGGGGAGTAATGAAAAACTGTTTTTT. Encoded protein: CASSLVGSNEKLFF.

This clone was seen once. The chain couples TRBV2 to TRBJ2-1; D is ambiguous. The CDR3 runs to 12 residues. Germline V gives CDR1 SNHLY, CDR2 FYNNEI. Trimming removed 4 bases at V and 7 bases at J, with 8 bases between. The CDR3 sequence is CASSVVLNEQFF. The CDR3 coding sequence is TGTGCCAGCAGTGTTGTCTTGAATGAGCAGTTCTTC. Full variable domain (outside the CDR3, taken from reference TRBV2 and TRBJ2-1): EPEVTQTPSHQVTQMGQEVILRCVPISNHLYFYWYRQILGQKVEFLVSFYNNEISEKSEIFDDQFSVERPDGSNFTLKIRSTKLEDSAMYFCASSVVLNEQFFGPGTRLTVL.

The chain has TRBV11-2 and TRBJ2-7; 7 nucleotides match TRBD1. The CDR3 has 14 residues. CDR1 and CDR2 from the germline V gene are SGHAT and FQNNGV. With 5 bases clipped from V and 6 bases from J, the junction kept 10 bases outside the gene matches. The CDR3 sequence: CASSLTTGFGEQYF. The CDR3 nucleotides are TGTGCCAGCAGCCTGACGACAGGGTTCGGCGAGCAGTACTTC. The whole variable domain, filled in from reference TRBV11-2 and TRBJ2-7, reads EAGVAQSPRYKIIEKRQSVAFWCNPISGHATLYWYQQILGQGPKLLIQFQNNGVVDDSQLPKDRFSAERLKGVDSTLKIQPAKLEDSAVYLCASSLTTGFGEQYFGPGTRLTVT.

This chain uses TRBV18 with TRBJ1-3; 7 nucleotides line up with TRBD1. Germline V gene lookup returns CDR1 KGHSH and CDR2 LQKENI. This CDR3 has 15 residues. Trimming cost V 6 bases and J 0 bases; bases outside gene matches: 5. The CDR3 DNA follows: TGTGCCAGCTCCCCGGGACAGCGCTCTGGAAACACCATATATTTT. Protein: CASSPGQRSGNTIYF. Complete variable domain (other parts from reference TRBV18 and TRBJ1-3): NAGVMQNPRHLVRRRGQEARLRCSPMKGHSHVYWYRQLPEEGLKFMVYLQKENIIDESGMPKERFSAEFPKEGPSILRIQQVVRGDSAAYFCASSPGQRSGNTIYFGEGSWLTVV.

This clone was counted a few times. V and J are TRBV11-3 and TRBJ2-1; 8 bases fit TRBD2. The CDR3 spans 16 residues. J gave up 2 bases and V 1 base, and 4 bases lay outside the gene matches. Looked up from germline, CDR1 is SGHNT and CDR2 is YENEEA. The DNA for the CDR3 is TGTGCCAGCAGCTTAGCGGGGGGGCTGACCTACAATGAGCAGTTCTTC. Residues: CASSLAGGLTYNEQFF. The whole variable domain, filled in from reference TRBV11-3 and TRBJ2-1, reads EAGVVQSPRYKIIEKKQPVAFWCNPISGHNTLYWYLQNLGQGPELLIRYENEEAVDDSQLPKDRFSAERLKGVDSTLKIQPAELGDSAVYLCASSLAGGLTYNEQFFGPGTRLTVL.